Here is one T cell receptor (beta chain) with its context. V was trimmed by 6 bases and J by 7 bases, leaving 10 bases between them. From germline, CDR1 is SNHLY and CDR2 FYNNEI. This CDR3 is built from 12 residues. The Seattle patients, enrolled during active infection, were followed longitudinally. This record comes from a study of blood T cell repertoires in COVID-19. Here immunoSEQ multiplex PCR was the method, and the copy in TCRdb shows in-frame clones only, minus some. The sample has about 200,000 clones, roughly 85% seen once. This clonotype was sampled from a woman between 65 and 79 years old with COVID-19, enrolled during active disease. This sequence joins TRBV2 and TRBJ2-1; a possible D gene is TRBD2 (7 bases). The sequenced sample consisted of peripheral blood. In DNA form, the CDR3 reads TGTGCCAGCAGGGGAGGGGGGAATGAGCAGTTCTTC. It yields the protein CASRGGGNEQFF.